The following is a T cell receptor (beta chain) sequence with its context. Its antigen is unidentified. This sample was included in a study of shared clonotypes between healthy human individuals. The CDR3 length is 14 residues. The V end was cut by 0 bases, the J end by 4 bases, with 10 bases between. Germline assignment: CDR1 SGHNT and CDR2 YYREEE (reference sequence). General study results and limits: The sharing of 5% to 6.5% of naive CD4 clonotypes was seen across a handful of donors. Clonotype sharing among donors was thought likely to change with sequencing depth.

It was at deep level that the assay was run. Measured with immunoSEQ multiplex PCR; TCRdb has only the in-frame clones, and not every one. This repertoire shows about 1.1 million clones, around 78% found once; its top ten account for roughly 0.62%. The sequence was obtained from a young man in good health. Some clones in this sample may be carry-over from other donors' samples. The rearrangement joins TRBV5-4 to TRBJ2-5, with D uncertain. Specimen: memory CD4+ T cells from PBMCs. Subset defined: CD45RA-negative fraction. The CDR3 coding sequence is TGTGCCAGCAGCTTGGCCCGGGTTGGAGAGACCCAGTACTTC. Amino acid sequence: CASSLARVGETQYF.